This TCR beta chain was sequenced for a study of cytomegalovirus exposure and HLA in healthy donors. The PCR was carried out with 60 Vbeta primers and 13 Jbeta primers. Clones were read by immunoSEQ multiplex PCR, and TCRdb kept only the in-frame ones, dropping some. This table holds about 130,000 clones, 80% to 90% found once. With 4 bases clipped from V and 3 bases from J, the junction kept 2 bases outside the gene matches. The germline V gene has CDR1 SGHRS and CDR2 YFSETQ. The CDR3 is 14 amino acids. Study-wide results and limits: In vitro work confirmed that a few CMV-associated chains recognize CMV antigens. In a later analysis, TCR beta V- and J-gene trimming showed a link to a missense DCLRE1C variant.

A word on this clone: Its target is unknown.

The specimen was PBMCs. The sequence was collected from a man aged 45-60 years in good health and CMV-seronegative. V gene TRBV5-1 combines with J gene TRBJ1-4; 8 nucleotides agree with TRBD1. The CDR3 spells CASSKDRANEKLFF. As DNA, the CDR3 is TGCGCCAGCAGCAAGGACAGGGCTAATGAAAAACTGTTTTTT.